This T cell receptor beta chain appears in the sequencing data of a study of CD8 T cells in ankylosing spondylitis. Quantitative barcoded 5'-RACE was used to prepare TCR beta libraries. TCRdb re-derived calls from the 5' RACE reads in MiXCR, one entry per CDR3 protein. The table shows about 160,000 distinct CDR3 sequences, with approximately 48% occurring only once. Looked up from germline, CDR1 is DFQATT and CDR2 is SNEGSKA (reference sequence). V dropped 3 bases and J dropped 2 bases, with 13 bases sitting between them. The length of the CDR3 is 14 residues. The sequencing input was synovial fluid, either unsorted or a sorted T cell fraction (not recorded which). This TCR came from a male donor with ankylosing spondylitis. This chain connects TRBV20-1 to TRBJ1-2; D is unclear. CDR3 DNA: TGCAGTGCTAGCAGGCAGGCCCCGAACTATGGCTACACCTTC. This sequence encodes CSASRQAPNYGYTF.